Listed below are T cell receptor beta chains from one sample, sequenced in a study of T cell repertoires in cytomegalovirus infection. In TCRdb, the reads were re-called with MiXCR into one record per CDR3 protein. The sample shows around 280,000 distinct CDR3 sequences, 8% to 10% of them seen only once. What was sequenced was PBMCs. Source of these receptors: a human donor in good health (CMV status not recorded). Some clones in this sample may be carry-over from other donors' samples. Both conserved end residues are part of each CDR3. A D gene is named only where the DNA matches it firmly. Some rows have no size entry. The others give once, few or many, or a class for an expanded clone.

J gene | clone size | D gene | V gene | CDR3 DNA | CDR3 protein
TRBJ1-1 | NA | TRBD1 | TRBV12-3/TRBV12-4 | TGTGCCAGCAGTTTAGGAGGGGGCACTGAAGCTTTGTTT | CASSLGGGTEALF
TRBJ2-7 | many | NA | TRBV6-5 | TGTGCCAGCAGTTACTCGATCGGCGGGAACGAGCAGTACTTC | CASSYSIGGNEQYF
TRBJ2-1 | many | NA | TRBV6-2/TRBV6-3 | TGTGCCAGCAGACGGGATGGCGGGACAATGAAGTTCTTC | CASRRDGGTMKFF
TRBJ2-1 | NA | NA | TRBV2 | TGTGCCAGCAGTGAAGCGGCCTCCATATACAATGAGCAGTTCTTC | CASSEAASIYNEQFF
TRBJ2-1 | many | TRBD2 | TRBV19 | TGTGCCAGTAGTATAGATGTCGAGCGGGGTACTAATGAGCAGTTCTTC | CASSIDVERGTNEQFF
TRBJ1-1 | few | NA | TRBV18 | TGTGCCAGCTCACCAAAGGAGCGTGATCAAGCTTTCTTT | CASSPKERDQAFF
TRBJ1-6 | many | NA | TRBV7-9 | TGTGCCAGCAGCCCGACTTTGAGCTCCTATAATTCACCCCTCCACTTT | CASSPTLSSYNSPLHF
TRBJ1-2 | NA | NA | TRBV20-1 | TGCAGTGCCAGCATCGGAAGTTCCAGCACCTATGGCTACACCTTC | CSASIGSSSTYGYTF
TRBJ2-1 | many | NA | TRBV12-3/TRBV12-4 | TGTGCCAGCAGTCCAACAGGAGACTCCTACAATGAGCAGTTCTTC | CASSPTGDSYNEQFF
TRBJ2-1 | many | TRBD2 | TRBV12-3/TRBV12-4 | TGTGCCAGCAACCCCGGGACTAGCTACTACAATGAGCAGTTCTTC | CASNPGTSYYNEQFF
TRBJ1-6 | many | NA | TRBV28 | TGTGCCAGCAGCACTGGAATCCTTAATTCACCCCTCCACTTT | CASSTGILNSPLHF
TRBJ2-1 | many | NA | TRBV9 | TGTGCCAGCAGCGTAGAGAGGAACCCTTACAATGAGCAGTTCTTC | CASSVERNPYNEQFF
TRBJ2-1 | many | TRBD2 | TRBV7-8 | TGTGCCAGCAGCCTACCTCGGGGGGGCTCGTACAATGAGCAGTTCTTC | CASSLPRGGSYNEQFF
TRBJ2-5 | few | TRBD2 | TRBV14 | TGTGCCAGCAGCCAAGATAAGCGGGGGGCCTACAAAGAGACCCAGTACTTC | CASSQDKRGAYKETQYF
TRBJ2-1 | many | NA | TRBV6-2/TRBV6-3 | TGTGCCAGCGCGGGGAGGGGGCAAGGCAATGAGCAGTTCTTC | CASAGRGQGNEQFF
TRBJ2-2 | many | TRBD2 | TRBV7-3 | TGTGCCAGCAGCCCCGGCGGGCGGGGGGGAACCGGGGAGCTGTTTTTT | CASSPGGRGGTGELFF
TRBJ2-1 | many | TRBD1 | TRBV19 | TGTGCCACCTCCGGGACAGGTCAGGTTAATGAGCAGTTCTTC | CATSGTGQVNEQFF
TRBJ2-5 | many | TRBD2 | TRBV20-1 | TGCAGTGCTAGTCTGGCCCTTGCGCGGGGGGAACAAGGGGAGACCCAGTACTTC | CSASLALARGEQGETQYF